This T cell receptor (beta chain) was sequenced for a study of blood T cells in healthy people across ages. Study results and limitations: Donors of long life had a larger count of naive CD4+ cells and greater diversity than aged donors.

This CDR3 is built from 15 residues. Trimming removed 7 bases from V and 0 bases from J, with 13 bases in between. Individuals who donated were healthy Caucasians from Russia aged about 6 to 100. This clonotype was seen only a few times. The antigen remains unidentified. Primed by a sample-barcoded 5' primer and a J-beta primer mix, a second PCR proceeded for about 6 to 12 cycles. Every cDNA was tagged by a template-switch adaptor with 12 random nucleotides. Each CDR3 protein gets one entry after TCRdb re-called the 5' RACE reads with MiXCR. The sample carries 1.5 million to 2 million distinct CDR3 sequences, roughly 49% recorded once.

The chain joins TRBV12-3 or TRBV12-4 to TRBJ1-5, with unresolved D. The receptor comes from a woman aged 35 to 49 in good health. What was sequenced was blood. DNA of the CDR3: TGTGCCAGCAATTTTGGAACAGATAGCAATCAGCCCCAGCATTTT. It codes for CASNFGTDSNQPQHF.